This entry concerns a single TCR beta chain. Trimming pared 5 bases from V and 4 bases from J, leaving 12 bases between. The CDR3 has 14 residues. Germline CDR1 ENHRY, CDR2 SYGVKD. The data stem from a study of beta chain features in type 1 diabetes. The investigators reverse transcribed all of the isolated RNA, so they sequenced expressed TCRB transcripts. The data were produced by immunoSEQ multiplex PCR, yet TCRdb's version contains in-frame clones alone and is incomplete. The table includes hundreds of thousands of clones, about 10% detected once. CD4+ cells of the naive, central memory, regulatory and stem cell-like memory types were sorted via CD45RO/CCR7/CD25/CD127/CD95/CD27.

The chain is built from TRBV10-3 and TRBJ1-3, with unresolved D. Material: naive CD4+ T cells from blood. The clonotype originates from a woman aged 18-29 years in good health. The CDR3 DNA reads TGTGCCATCAGTCAGTGTTCGTGGGGAAACACCATATATTTT. It translates to CAISQCSWGNTIYF.